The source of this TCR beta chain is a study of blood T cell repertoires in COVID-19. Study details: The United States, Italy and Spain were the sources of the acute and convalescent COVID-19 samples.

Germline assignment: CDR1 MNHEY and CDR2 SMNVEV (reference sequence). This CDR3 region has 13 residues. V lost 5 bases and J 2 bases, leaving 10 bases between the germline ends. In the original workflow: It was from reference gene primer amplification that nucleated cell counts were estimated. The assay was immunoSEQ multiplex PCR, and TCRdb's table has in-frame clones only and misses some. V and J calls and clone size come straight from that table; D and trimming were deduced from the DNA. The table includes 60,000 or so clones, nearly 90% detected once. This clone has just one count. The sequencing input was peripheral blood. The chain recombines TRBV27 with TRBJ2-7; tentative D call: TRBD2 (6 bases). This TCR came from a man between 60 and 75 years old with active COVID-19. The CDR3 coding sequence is TGTGCCAGCAGTGGGGGGATTACCTACGAGCAGTACTTC. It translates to CASSGGITYEQYF.